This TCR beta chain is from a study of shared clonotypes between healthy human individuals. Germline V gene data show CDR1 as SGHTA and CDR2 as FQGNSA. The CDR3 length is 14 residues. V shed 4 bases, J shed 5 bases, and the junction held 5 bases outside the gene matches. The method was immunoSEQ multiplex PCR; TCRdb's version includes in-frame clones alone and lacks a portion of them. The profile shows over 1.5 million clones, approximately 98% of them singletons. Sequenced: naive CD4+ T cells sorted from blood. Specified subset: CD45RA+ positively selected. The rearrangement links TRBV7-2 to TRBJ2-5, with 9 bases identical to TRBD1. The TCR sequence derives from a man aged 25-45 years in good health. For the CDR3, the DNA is TGTGCCAGCAGCTCGAGGACAGGGGTGGAGACCCAGTACTTC. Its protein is CASSSRTGVETQYF.